The rows below give T cell receptor beta chains drawn from one sample of a study of identifying expanded T cells in peripheral blood. Profiled with immunoSEQ multiplex PCR; TCRdb holds only in-frame clones, not every one. The sample includes tens of thousands of clones, about 91% of them seen just once. The sample comprised blood. These receptors were collected from a person aged 18 to 75 in good health. Both conserved end residues are part of each CDR3. A D gene is named only where the DNA matches it firmly. The size of a clone is reported for some rows only, either as once, few or many, or as a class for expanded clones.

abundance	d_gene	j_gene	len	v_gene	CDR3nt	CDR3aa
.	.	TRBJ1-3	14	TRBV30	TGTGCCTGGAGTAGAGGGCCCTCTGGAAACACCATATATTTT	CAWSRGPSGNTIYF
few	TRBD2	TRBJ2-7	15	TRBV9	TGTGCCAGCAGCGTCGGACTAGCGGCTGCCTACGAGCAGTACTTC	CASSVGLAAAYEQYF
once	TRBD1	TRBJ1-1	13	TRBV9	TGTGCCAGCAGCGTCGAGAGGGACAGTGAAGCTTTCTTT	CASSVERDSEAFF
.	.	TRBJ1-2	16	TRBV28	TGTGCCAGCAGCTTAAGACTTCAGGGCTTCTCCTCTGGCTACACCTTC	CASSLRLQGFSSGYTF
.	TRBD1	TRBJ1-2	14	TRBV6-6	TGTGCCAGCAGTTATCAGGGGGGAAAGTATGGCTACACCTTC	CASSYQGGKYGYTF
.	TRBD1	TRBJ2-1	16	TRBV15	TGTGCCACCAGCCCCCGGGACAGGGACTCCTACAATGAGCAGTTCTTC	CATSPRDRDSYNEQFF
.	.	TRBJ2-7	13	TRBV9	TGTGCCAGCAGCGTAGGTTCTAGCACCGAGCAGTACTTC	CASSVGSSTEQYF
.	.	TRBJ2-7	11	TRBV27	TGTGCCAGCAACCAGGGGGGAGAGCAGTACTTC	CASNQGGEQYF
once	.	TRBJ2-7	15	TRBV7-2	TGTGCCAGCAGCTCCCCCTCAAGCGGAACCTACGAGCAGTACTTC	CASSSPSSGTYEQYF
.	.	TRBJ2-1	15	TRBV11-3	TGTGCCAGCAGCTTAGACACGAGCTCCTACAATGAGCAGTTCTTC	CASSLDTSSYNEQFF
.	.	TRBJ2-7	16	TRBV10-3	TGTGCCATCAGTGCCCCCCAGGAGCAGGGGACCTACGAGCAGTACTTC	CAISAPQEQGTYEQYF
.	.	TRBJ2-2	15	TRBV13	TGTGCCAGCAGCTTTTCAGGGGAGAAAACCGGGGAGCTGTTTTTT	CASSFSGEKTGELFF
.	.	TRBJ2-7	15	TRBV7-3	TGTGCCAGCAGCTTAATTTCAGGGAGCTCCTACGAGCAGTACTTC	CASSLISGSSYEQYF
few	TRBD1	TRBJ1-1	14	TRBV6-5	TGTGCCAGCAACCGGGACAGTGGGAACACTGAAGCTTTCTTT	CASNRDSGNTEAFF
.	TRBD1	TRBJ2-3	11	TRBV23-1	TGCGCCAGCAGCACAGGGGGTACGCAGTATTTT	CASSTGGTQYF
.	.	TRBJ2-3	14	TRBV5-1	TGCGCCAGCAGCACTTGGGACACGGCAGATACGCAGTATTTT	CASSTWDTADTQYF
once	TRBD1	TRBJ2-7	13	TRBV6-5	TGTGCCAGCAGTCCCGGGACAGGGGGCGAGCAGTACTTC	CASSPGTGGEQYF
once	.	TRBJ2-7	15	TRBV19	TGTGCCAGTAGTAGTTCAGTCGGCACTGACTACGAGCAGTACTTC	CASSSSVGTDYEQYF
.	.	TRBJ2-7	15	TRBV7-2	TGTGCCAGCAGCGGGGGCCCCTGGCCCTCCTACGAGCAGTACTTC	CASSGGPWPSYEQYF
.	.	TRBJ2-7	15	TRBV7-2	TGTGCCAGCAGCCCAAGGTCACAAATTGGGCTCGAGCAGTACTTC	CASSPRSQIGLEQYF
.	.	TRBJ1-4	14	TRBV5-6	TGTGCCAGCAGCCTGTGGGACCTTAATGAAAAACTGTTTTTT	CASSLWDLNEKLFF
.	TRBD2	TRBJ2-7	13	TRBV9	TGTGCCAGCAGCGACAGACTAGCCGGCGAGCAGTACTTC	CASSDRLAGEQYF
.	.	TRBJ2-4	14	TRBV7-8	TGTGCCAGCAGCTTAGCGCGGGTCGGAAACATTCAGTACTTC	CASSLARVGNIQYF
.	TRBD2	TRBJ2-5	15	TRBV7-9	TGTGCCAGCAGCCCGACGAAGACTAGCCCAGAGACCCAGTACTTC	CASSPTKTSPETQYF
once	TRBD1	TRBJ2-4	15	TRBV28	TGTGCCAGCAGTCCGACAGGGTCTGCCAAAAACATTCAGTACTTC	CASSPTGSAKNIQYF
.	.	TRBJ1-1	15	TRBV4-3	TGCGCCAGCAGCCAAGACGGGGTGGAGAACACTGAAGCTTTCTTT	CASSQDGVENTEAFF
.	.	TRBJ1-2	14	TRBV4-1	TGCGCCAGCAGCCCTTTACTGACAGTCTATGGCTACACCTTC	CASSPLLTVYGYTF
.	TRBD2	TRBJ2-5	14	TRBV7-2	TGTGCCAGCAGCCCGACTAGCGGACAAGAGACCCAGTACTTC	CASSPTSGQETQYF
.	.	TRBJ2-5	13	TRBV28	TGTGCCAGCAGTTTAAGCCGCGGAGAGACCCAGTACTTC	CASSLSRGETQYF
once	TRBD1	TRBJ2-7	14	TRBV5-1	TGCGCCAGCAGCTTAGGGACAGAATCCTACGAGCAGTACTTC	CASSLGTESYEQYF
.	TRBD2	TRBJ2-1	16	TRBV5-1	TGCGCCAGCAGCTTGGGCCGGGGACTAGCGAGTGATGAGCAGTTCTTC	CASSLGRGLASDEQFF
.	.	TRBJ2-7	12	TRBV2	TGTGCCAGCAGTCTTAGGACTATCGAGCAGTACTTC	CASSLRTIEQYF
.	.	TRBJ2-7	14	TRBV19	TGTGCCAGTAGTCTGGGGCCGACCTCCTACGAGCAGTACTTC	CASSLGPTSYEQYF
.	.	TRBJ1-4	16	TRBV19	TGTGCCAGTAGTATCGCCGGGAACCAGGTGAATGAAAAACTGTTTTTT	CASSIAGNQVNEKLFF
few	.	TRBJ1-2	13	TRBV25-1	TGTGCCAGCAGTGGCGACGGATGGAGTGGCTACACCTTC	CASSGDGWSGYTF
.	TRBD1	TRBJ1-1	16	TRBV15	TGTGCCACCAGCAACTTGACAGGGGGCGAGAGGACTGAAGCTTTCTTT	CATSNLTGGERTEAFF
.	TRBD1	TRBJ2-2	16	TRBV7-8	TGTGCCAGCACCTTTCGGATGGACAGGGGGGCCGGGGAGCTGTTTTTT	CASTFRMDRGAGELFF
.	TRBD1	TRBJ1-4	15	TRBV5-6	TGTGCCAGCAGCTTTAGGGGGCTCGGTAATGAAAAACTGTTTTTT	CASSFRGLGNEKLFF
.	.	TRBJ2-3	13	TRBV30	TGTGCCTGGGCTCCCGGCGGCACAGATACGCAGTATTTT	CAWAPGGTDTQYF
.	.	TRBJ2-1	15	TRBV4-3	TGCGCCAGCAGCCAAGATTTCGGGGACTACAATGAGCAGTTCTTC	CASSQDFGDYNEQFF
.	.	TRBJ2-2	14	TRBV7-9	TGTGCCAGCAGCTTAAACGGTTACACCGGGGAGCTGTTTTTT	CASSLNGYTGELFF
.	TRBD2	TRBJ2-3	14	TRBV2	TGTGCCAGCAGAGCAGGGACTACAACAGATACGCAGTATTTT	CASRAGTTTDTQYF
.	TRBD1	TRBJ1-1	15	TRBV5-1	TGCGCCAGCAGCTTGAACCCACAGGGGAATACTGAAGCTTTCTTT	CASSLNPQGNTEAFF
.	.	TRBJ2-7	14	TRBV15	TGTGCCACCAGCAGTAGGCAGGAATCCTACGAGCAGTACTTC	CATSSRQESYEQYF
.	.	TRBJ1-3	13	TRBV11-2	TGTGCCAGCAGCCTCACCCATGGAAACACCATATATTTT	CASSLTHGNTIYF
.	TRBD1	TRBJ2-7	14	TRBV5-6	TGTGCCAGCAGCTATAGACAGGGAACCTACGAGCAGTACTTC	CASSYRQGTYEQYF
.	.	TRBJ2-5	13	TRBV5-6	TGTGCCAGCAGCTTGAGCCCAGGGGAAACCCAGTACTTC	CASSLSPGETQYF
.	.	TRBJ1-2	14	TRBV7-2	TGTGCCAGCAGCTTAGATCGGCAGACACCTGGCTACACCTTC	CASSLDRQTPGYTF
.	TRBD1	TRBJ2-7	16	TRBV7-2	TGTGCCAGCAGGAGATCCGGGACAGGGACCACCTACGAGCAGTACTTC	CASRRSGTGTTYEQYF
.	.	TRBJ2-7	14	TRBV5-6	TGTGCCAGCAGCTTGGCAGGGACCTGGAGGGAGCAGTACTTC	CASSLAGTWREQYF